This passage covers 30 T cell receptor beta chains from one sample sequenced in a study of T cell responses to AZD1222 COVID-19 vaccine. The protocol was immunoSEQ multiplex PCR, while the TCRdb copy is restricted to in-frame clones and leaves out a portion. The repertoire includes 90,000 to 100,000 clones, roughly 90% of them detected once, and 12% sits in the top ten. The material was peripheral blood, obtained 28 days after the second AZD1222 dose. These receptors were collected from an adult who received the AZD1222 COVID-19 vaccine.

By sample fraction, this clone is medium-sized. The CDR3 region is CASSQGPGRSYEQYF. For the CDR3, the DNA is TGTGCCAGCAGCCAAGGGCCGGGCCGCTCCTACGAGCAGTACTTC. The rearrangement uses TRBV7-9 and TRBJ2-7; the D is unclear. Germline V lookup: CDR1 SEHNR, CDR2 FQNEAQ (reference sequence). Trimming left V 5 bases short and J 0 bases short, with 14 bases between. This CDR3 comprises 15 residues.

This chain links TRBV28 with TRBJ1-2; D is undetermined. Germline values: CDR1 MDHEN, CDR2 SYDVKM. With 3 bases removed from V and 5 bases from J, the gap between germline ends came to 7 bases. The CDR3 is 12 residues long. The CDR3, as DNA: TGTGCCAGCAGTTTCAGGACGTATGGCTACACCTTC. It specifies CASSFRTYGYTF.

This clone is a singleton in its sample. The rearrangement links TRBV24-1 to TRBJ2-7; 7 positions match TRBD2. This CDR3 region has 16 residues. The junction had 14 bases not matched to a gene; V was cut back by 4 bases and J by 6 bases. Germline V gene sequence: CDR1 KGHDR, CDR2 SFDVKD. CDR3: CATSDIAGTTRGEQYF. Here the CDR3 DNA reads TGTGCCACCAGTGACATTGCAGGGACTACTAGGGGCGAGCAGTACTTC.

Points on this clone: At the DNA level, this CDR3 is encoded by other sequences in the same sample as well. The rearrangement joins TRBV9 to TRBJ2-2; D unclear. There are 13 residues in the CDR3. V lost 2 bases and J lost 4, with 6 bases in between. The germline V gene encodes CDR1 SGDLS and CDR2 YYNGEE. The CDR3, as DNA: TGTGCCAGCAGCGTCGGAGCCACCGGGGAGCTGTTTTTT. Protein product: CASSVGATGELFF.

V and J are TRBV19 and TRBJ1-2, with unresolved D. CDR1 LNHDA and CDR2 SQIVND come from the germline V gene (reference sequence). V was shortened by 1 base and J by 0 bases, with 6 bases between the two germline ends. CDR3 length: 14 residues. This CDR3 reads CASSIASANYGYTF. The CDR3, as DNA: TGTGCCAGTAGTATAGCATCGGCTAACTATGGCTACACCTTC.

This clone was counted only a few times. The rearrangement links TRBV7-9 to TRBJ1-4; no reliable D call. This CDR3 is built from 15 residues. V was clipped by 6 bases and J by 2 bases, with 13 bases between them. The V gene's germline CDR1 is SEHNR and CDR2 FQNEAQ (reference sequence). CDR3 amino acids: CASSLGRVTNEKLFF. CDR3 coding DNA: TGTGCCAGCAGTCTAGGGAGAGTGACTAATGAAAAACTGTTTTTT.

The chain has TRBV6-5 and TRBJ1-2; no reliable D call. Germline V gene lookup returns CDR1 MNHEY and CDR2 SVGAGI. The CDR3 is 11 residues long. V was clipped by 6 bases and J by 7 bases, with 9 bases between them. The CDR3 DNA is TGTGCCAGCAGCGCCATGGGTGGCTACACCTTC. Protein sequence: CASSAMGGYTF.

This sequence joins TRBV3-1 (or the pseudogene TRBV3-2) and TRBJ2-7; 7 nucleotides match TRBD1. Trimming at V came to 1 base and at J to 3 bases, leaving 0 bases not matched to a gene. Germline-derived CDR1 and CDR2 are LGHDT and YNNKEL (reference sequence). CDR3 size: 13 residues. The CDR3 spells CASSQGQGYEQYF. CDR3 coding DNA: TGTGCCAGCAGCCAAGGACAGGGCTACGAGCAGTACTTC.

This clone was seen just once. The chain is built from TRBV5-5 and TRBJ2-7; TRBD1 or TRBD2 may be the D gene (5 bases each). Trimming stripped 0 bases from V and 4 bases from J, with 14 bases between. There are 15 residues in the CDR3. Per germline, CDR1 SGHKS and CDR2 YYEKEE (reference sequence). The CDR3 bases are TGTGCCAGCAGCTTGGCCGGGACCGAGATTTACGAGCAGTACTTC. This translates into CASSLAGTEIYEQYF.

The chain joins TRBV30 to TRBJ1-5; no definite D call. The CDR3 consists of 13 residues. Germline V lookup: CDR1 GTSNPN, CDR2 SVGIG (reference sequence). V gave up 1 base and J gave up 5 bases, with 9 bases separating them. CDR3 nucleotide sequence: TGTGCCTGGAGTGCTAGTGAGGATCAGCCCCAGCATTTT. Its protein product is CAWSASEDQPQHF.

In this sample, this clone turned up once. The rearrangement links TRBV7-9 to TRBJ2-5, with D hard to call. The germline CDR1 and CDR2 sequences are SEHNR and FQNEAQ (reference sequence). The CDR3 has 13 amino acids. Trimming pared 4 bases from V and 0 bases from J, leaving 6 bases between. CDR3 sequence reads: CASSSWNQETQYF. CDR3 nucleotides: TGTGCCAGCAGCTCCTGGAACCAAGAGACCCAGTACTTC.

V gene TRBV7-8 combines with J gene TRBJ1-4; D remains ambiguous. V lost 6 bases, J lost 1 base, and 6 bases lay in between. Germline assignment: CDR1 SGHVS and CDR2 FQNEAQ. The CDR3 consists of 13 residues. This chain's CDR3 is CASSRGTNEKLFF. The CDR3 DNA follows: TGTGCCAGCAGTCGAGGAACTAATGAAAAACTGTTTTTT.

The chain combines TRBV5-1 with TRBJ2-6; D may be TRBD1 (5 bases). The CDR3 length is 15 residues. CDR1 and CDR2 from the germline V gene are SGHRS and YFSETQ. V was pared by 0 bases and J by 3 bases, with 7 bases between. CDR3 DNA: TGCGCCAGCAGCTTGGAGGGGTTTGGGGCCAACGTCCTGACTTTC. It is translated as CASSLEGFGANVLTF.

The chain combines TRBV9 with TRBJ2-7; tentatively, D is TRBD1 (6 bases). Deletions cut 0 bases from V and 1 base from J, with 8 bases between. Per the germline V gene, CDR1 is SGDLS and CDR2 is YYNGEE. The length of the CDR3 is 14 residues. Written as DNA, the CDR3 is TGTGCCAGCAGCGTAGGACAGGCTTCCTACGAGCAGTACTTC. This translates into CASSVGQASYEQYF.

The chain is built from TRBV9 and TRBJ2-1; D is ambiguous. The CDR3 is made up of 12 amino acids. CDR1 and CDR2 from the germline V gene are SGDLS and YYNGEE. V lost 2 bases to trimming and J lost 8 bases, with 8 bases between them. The CDR3: CASSVGNYEQFF. CDR3 sequence (DNA): TGTGCCAGCAGCGTGGGTAACTATGAGCAGTTCTTC.

CDR3 bases: TGTGCCAGTAGCGAACAGGGGGCGCGAGGAAACACTGAAGCTTTCTTT. Translated, it gives CASSEQGARGNTEAFF. This rearrangement joins TRBV19 to TRBJ1-1, with TRBD1 identical over 9 bases. The V gene end was trimmed by 6 bases and the J gene end by 2 bases; junction bases not matched to a gene: 10. There are 16 residues in the CDR3. Germline V gives CDR1 LNHDA, CDR2 SQIVND (reference sequence). Drawing the rest from reference TRBV19 and TRBJ1-1, the complete variable domain is DGGITQSPKYLFRKEGQNVTLSCEQNLNHDAMYWYRQDPGQGLRLIYYSQIVNDFQKGDIAEGYSVSREKKESFPLTVTSAQKNPTAFYLCASSEQGARGNTEAFFGQGTRLTVV.

The J gene is TRBJ1-4, the V gene TRBV4-1; 10 nucleotides match TRBD1. V gave up 2 bases and J gave up 8 bases; unmatched junction bases: 11. The CDR3 has 17 residues. Germline V lookup: CDR1 MGHRA, CDR2 YSYEKL. The CDR3: CASSQQTGGLGSEKLFF. CDR3 DNA: TGCGCCAGCAGCCAACAGACAGGGGGCTTAGGTAGCGAAAAACTGTTTTTT.

The chain links TRBV7-9 to TRBJ2-3; D gene ambiguous. Germline V gene lookup returns CDR1 SEHNR and CDR2 FQNEAQ (reference sequence). The CDR3 extends over 11 amino acids. V lost 5 bases and J lost 7, with 7 bases in between. The CDR3 here is CASSRANTQYF. The CDR3 coding sequence is TGTGCCAGCAGCCGGGCGAATACGCAGTATTTT.

The V and J genes are TRBV28 and TRBJ2-1; tentatively, D is TRBD2 (6 bases). Per germline, CDR1 MDHEN and CDR2 SYDVKM. V gave up 3 bases and J gave up 0 bases, with 18 bases separating them. The CDR3 runs to 18 residues. The chain's CDR3 is CASSLGGMTAGSYNEQFF. DNA for the CDR3: TGTGCCAGCAGTTTGGGGGGTATGACAGCCGGCTCCTACAATGAGCAGTTCTTC.

This clone is a singleton in its sample. The J gene is TRBJ2-1, the V gene TRBV5-6; 11 bases fit TRBD2. The CDR3 is made up of 15 amino acids. Germline V gene sequence: CDR1 SGHDT, CDR2 YYEEEE. V shed 2 bases, J shed 5 bases, and the junction held 3 bases outside the gene matches. For the CDR3, the DNA is TGTGCCAGCAGCTTTGCACTAGCGGGGGACAATGAGCAGTTCTTC. It is translated as CASSFALAGDNEQFF.

This clone was observed once. J is TRBJ2-6 and V is TRBV21-1; TRBD2 is taken as the D call from the table, unchecked against the DNA. TRBV21-1 corresponds to a pseudogene. The CDR3 has 19 residues. In DNA, the CDR3 is TGTGCCAGCAGCAAAGCGAGTAGTGAGAACCCCGAAGGGGCCAACGTCCTGACTTTC. This encodes CASSKASSENPEGANVLTF.

The rearrangement uses TRBV7-3 and TRBJ2-7; D may be TRBD2 (6 bases). The CDR3 is 17 residues long. Trimming removed 0 bases at V and 3 bases at J, with 18 bases between. The germline gives CDR1 SGHTA, CDR2 FQGTGA. The DNA of the CDR3 is TGTGCCAGCAGCTTAACCCCCGTGGGGGGATCTTACTACGAGCAGTACTTC. Translation gives CASSLTPVGGSYYEQYF.

The rearrangement uses TRBV25-1 and TRBJ1-2; 8 bases agree with TRBD1. Germline assignment: CDR1 MGHDK and CDR2 SYGVNS. The V and J ends lost 3 bases and 8 bases, in that order; junction bases with no gene match: 5. The CDR3 length is 13 residues. CDR3 sequence: CASSEDRVGGYTF. CDR3 nucleotide sequence: TGTGCCAGCAGTGAGGACAGGGTTGGAGGCTACACCTTC.

This chain joins TRBV7-2 and TRBJ1-1; possible D gene TRBD1, 5 bases. The germline CDR1 and CDR2 sequences are SGHTA and FQGNSA. The V gene lost 0 bases and the J gene lost 0 bases, with 8 bases spanning the gap. The CDR3 totals 15 residues. CDR3 sequence reads: CASSLAHRMNTEAFF. The CDR3 DNA reads as TGTGCCAGCAGCTTAGCGCACAGGATGAACACTGAAGCTTTCTTT.

This chain uses TRBV7-2 with TRBJ1-1; D not resolved. The germline V gene encodes CDR1 SGHTA and CDR2 FQGNSA. The CDR3 is 13 residues long. V gave up 8 bases and J gave up 3 bases, with 13 bases separating them. The CDR3 DNA sequence: TGTGCCAGCGGGTATACGGGAGACACTGAAGCTTTCTTT. Its translation: CASGYTGDTEAFF. Filled out from reference TRBV7-2 and TRBJ1-1, the complete variable domain reads GAGVSQSPSNKVTEKGKDVELRCDPISGHTALYWYRQSLGQGLEFLIYFQGNSAPDKSGLPSDRFSAERTGGSVSTLTIQRTQQEDSAVYLCASGYTGDTEAFFGQGTRLTVV.

This clone came up a few times. The J gene is TRBJ1-1, the V gene TRBV7-9; 7 nucleotides align to TRBD1. Trimming cost V 5 bases and J 4 bases; bases outside gene matches: 4. In germline, CDR1 is SEHNR, CDR2 FQNEAQ (reference sequence). The CDR3 sequence is 13 residues long. The CDR3, as DNA: TGTGCCAGCAGCCCAGAGGGGGCCACTGAAGCTTTCTTT. Its translation is CASSPEGATEAFF.

The CDR3 spells CASSLNPASAEQYF. The DNA of the CDR3 is TGCGCCAGCAGCTTGAACCCTGCTAGCGCCGAGCAGTACTTC. The J gene is TRBJ2-7, the V gene TRBV5-1, with D perhaps matching TRBD2 (6 bases). The germline CDR1 and CDR2 sequences are SGHRS and YFSETQ. The CDR3 has 14 amino acids. V was clipped by 1 base and J by 6 bases, with 14 bases between them. The full variable domain, completed using reference TRBV5-1 and TRBJ2-7, is KAGVTQTPRYLIKTRGQQVTLSCSPISGHRSVSWYQQTPGQGLQFLFEYFSETQRNKGNFPGRFSGRQFSNSRSEMNVSTLELGDSALYLCASSLNPASAEQYFGPGTRLTVT.

The V gene is TRBV18, the J gene TRBJ2-7, with 11 bases identical to TRBD2. The V and J ends lost 2 bases and 7 bases, in that order; junction bases with no gene match: 10. CDR3 length: 16 residues. Germline CDR1 reads KGHSH; CDR2 reads LQKENI. This chain's CDR3 is CASSPTLAGGPGEQYF. CDR3 nucleotides: TGTGCCAGCTCACCAACATTAGCGGGAGGGCCCGGTGAGCAGTACTTC.

With regard to this clone: The identical CDR3 is also encoded by other nucleotide sequences in the sample. Written as DNA, the CDR3 is TGCGCCAGCAGCCAAGATACACAGTCCTACGAGCAGTACTTC. It encodes CASSQDTQSYEQYF. This chain uses TRBV4-3 with TRBJ2-7, with D hard to call. The CDR3 contains 14 residues. V dropped 0 bases and J dropped 1 base, with 7 bases sitting between them. CDR1 is LGHNA, CDR2 YSLEER, per germline.

The chain has TRBV6-5 and TRBJ2-1; TRBD2 matches 10 bases. This CDR3 comprises 15 residues. Germline CDR1 reads MNHEY; CDR2 reads SVGAGI. With V trimmed by 5 bases and J by 3 bases, 4 bases remained unmatched. The DNA for the CDR3 is TGTGCCAGCAGTACCGGGACTAGCGACTACAATGAGCAGTTCTTC. Translating gives CASSTGTSDYNEQFF.